The 32 T cell receptor beta chains below were found in one sample sequenced in a study of radiotherapy plus CTLA-4 blockade in lung cancer. Sequencing used immunoSEQ multiplex PCR; TCRdb keeps in-frame clones, though not all of them. The table has about 73,000 clones, roughly 91% seen once. This sample comprised peripheral blood, obtained from a patient treated with radiotherapy plus ipilimumab. Source of these receptors: a human donor with non-small cell lung cancer that progressed on radiotherapy plus ipilimumab.

This clone was seen only a few times. The CDR3 region has the DNA TGTGCCAGTAGCACAGGGGCCATGAACACTGAAGCTTTCTTT. Amino acids: CASSTGAMNTEAFF. The chain carries TRBV19 and TRBJ1-1, with 7 bases aligning to TRBD1. J gave up 0 bases and V 6 bases, and 4 bases lay outside the gene matches. There are 14 residues in the CDR3. Germline values: CDR1 LNHDA, CDR2 SQIVND (reference sequence).

This clone appeared a few times. The V call is TRBV28, the J call TRBJ1-3; D call uncertain. V lost 1 base and J 7 bases, leaving 5 bases between the germline ends. This CDR3 region has 12 residues. In germline, CDR1 is MDHEN, CDR2 SYDVKM. DNA for the CDR3: TGTGCCAGCAGTTTATTAAAGAACACCATATATTTT. The encoded protein is CASSLLKNTIYF.

A remark on this clone: The sample has other DNA sequences that encode this CDR3 too. The chain joins TRBV30 to TRBJ2-5, with 8 nucleotides matching TRBD1. This CDR3 has 16 residues. The V gene end was trimmed by 2 bases and the J gene end by 4 bases; junction bases not matched to a gene: 12. The germline V gene encodes CDR1 GTSNPN and CDR2 SVGIG (reference sequence). Here the CDR3 DNA reads TGTGCCTGGAGTTCAACCGCAGGGGGCTGGAGAGAGACCCAGTACTTC. Encoded protein: CAWSSTAGGWRETQYF.

This clone was counted between two and nine times. The CDR3 nucleotides are TGTGCCAGCAGCAGACAGACAGGGACTTATCAGTACACCTTC. Residues: CASSRQTGTYQYTF. The chain employs TRBV7-2 and TRBJ1-2; TRBD1 matches at 7 bases. The CDR3 is 14 amino acids. Germline CDR1 reads SGHTA; CDR2 reads FQGNSA. The V gene end was trimmed by 5 bases and the J gene end by 11 bases; junction bases not matched to a gene: 14.

The chain is built from TRBV5-6 and TRBJ2-1; D is possibly TRBD1 (6 bases). The CDR3 is 16 amino acids. CDR1 is SGHDT, CDR2 YYEEEE, per germline. Trimming pared 4 bases from V and 0 bases from J, leaving 14 bases between. In nucleotides, the CDR3 is TGTGCCAGCAGCCCCCGACAGGACTTCTCCTACAATGAGCAGTTCTTC. Its protein is CASSPRQDFSYNEQFF. Variable domain in full (rest from reference TRBV5-6 and TRBJ2-1): DAGVTQSPTHLIKTRGQQVTLRCSPKSGHDTVSWYQQALGQGPQFIFQYYEEEERQRGNFPDRFSGHQFPNYSSELNVNALLLGDSALYLCASSPRQDFSYNEQFFGPGTRLTVL.

V gene TRBV27 combines with J gene TRBJ1-1; D remains ambiguous. Looked up from germline, CDR1 is MNHEY and CDR2 is SMNVEV (reference sequence). CDR3 length equals 14 residues. Trimming removed 6 bases from V and 0 bases from J, with 11 bases in between. The CDR3 spells CASRETSMNTEAFF. CDR3 DNA: TGTGCCAGCAGAGAGACTTCCATGAACACTGAAGCTTTCTTT.

The chain links TRBV27 to TRBJ1-2; 7 bases line up with TRBD1. Germline lookup yields CDR1 MNHEY and CDR2 SMNVEV (reference sequence). V was clipped by 3 bases and J by 4 bases; unmatched bases: 5. The CDR3 loop spans 14 amino acids. The CDR3 is CASSLHRGSYGYTF. CDR3 nucleotide sequence: TGTGCCAGCAGTTTGCACAGGGGAAGCTATGGCTACACCTTC.

This chain joins TRBV5-1 and TRBJ2-5; D is possibly TRBD1 or TRBD2 (5 bases each). The CDR3 runs 13 residues. Per the germline V gene, CDR1 is SGHRS and CDR2 is YFSETQ. With 3 bases removed from V and 1 base from J, the gap between germline ends came to 7 bases. CDR3 region: CASSSGPQETQYF. Written as DNA, the CDR3 is TGCGCCAGCAGCTCGGGACCCCAAGAGACCCAGTACTTC.

The rearrangement uses TRBV5-1 and TRBJ2-1; 11 bases line up with TRBD1. Looked up from germline, CDR1 is SGHRS and CDR2 is YFSETQ. The CDR3 loop spans 13 amino acids. The V and J ends lost 4 bases and 10 bases, in that order; junction bases with no gene match: 4. The DNA of the CDR3 is TGCGCCAGCAGCACGGGACAGGGGGGCGAGCAGTTCTTC. Protein sequence: CASSTGQGGEQFF. The complete variable domain, with remaining parts taken from reference TRBV5-1 and TRBJ2-1, reads KAGVTQTPRYLIKTRGQQVTLSCSPISGHRSVSWYQQTPGQGLQFLFEYFSETQRNKGNFPGRFSGRQFSNSRSEMNVSTLELGDSALYLCASSTGQGGEQFFGPGTRLTVL.

This chain joins TRBV5-4 and TRBJ1-1, with TRBD1 identical over 8 bases. This CDR3 region has 16 residues. In germline, CDR1 is SGHNT, CDR2 YYREEE (reference sequence). The J segment lost 5 bases and the V segment lost 0 bases, leaving 9 bases of the junction unmatched. CDR3: CASSLASSDRVTEAFF. DNA for the CDR3: TGTGCCAGCAGCTTGGCCTCATCGGACAGGGTGACTGAAGCTTTCTTT.

This rearrangement joins TRBV4-2 to TRBJ2-1; no firm D call. V was cut by 0 bases and J by 3 bases, with 9 bases left in between. CDR1 is LGHNA and CDR2 is YNFKEQ in the germline V gene. CDR3 length: 15 residues. CDR3 DNA sequence: TGTGCCAGCAGCCAAGATGGGCTAGACTACAATGAGCAGTTCTTC. Its protein product is CASSQDGLDYNEQFF.

The rearrangement uses TRBV30 and TRBJ1-2; 11 positions match TRBD1. The CDR3 totals 16 residues. CDR1 is GTSNPN, CDR2 SVGIG, per germline (reference sequence). V dropped 3 bases and J dropped 6; count of bases not matched to a gene: 12. The CDR3 bases are TGTGCCTGGAGCGGTAGGATCGGGACAGGGGGAAATGGCTACACCTTC. It translates to CAWSGRIGTGGNGYTF.

This sequence joins TRBV30 and TRBJ2-1; 10 bases line up with TRBD2. The V gene's germline CDR1 is GTSNPN and CDR2 SVGIG (reference sequence). The CDR3 consists of 14 residues. The V and J ends lost 4 bases and 4 bases, in that order; junction bases with no gene match: 4. The CDR3 here is CAWTGLAAYNEQFF. For the CDR3, the DNA is TGTGCCTGGACCGGACTAGCGGCTTACAATGAGCAGTTCTTC. The entire variable domain, with the rest obtained from reference TRBV30 and TRBJ2-1, is as follows: SQTIHQWPATLVQPVGSPLSLECTVEGTSNPNLYWYRQAAGRGLQLLFYSVGIGQISSEVPQNLSASRPQDRQFILSSKKLLLSDSGFYLCAWTGLAAYNEQFFGPGTRLTVL.

The V and J genes are TRBV28 and TRBJ1-1, with D unclear. Trimming removed 5 bases at V and 8 bases at J, with 9 bases between. From germline, CDR1 is MDHEN and CDR2 SYDVKM. The CDR3 consists of 11 residues. This CDR3 is CASSKRREAFF. The CDR3 nucleotides are TGTGCCAGCAGTAAACGAAGAGAAGCTTTCTTT.

The chain links TRBV6-5 to TRBJ2-7, with TRBD1 as a possible D gene (6 bases). CDR3 size: 15 residues. Per the germline V gene, CDR1 is MNHEY and CDR2 is SVGAGI. Trimming shortened V by 6 bases and J by 3 bases, and 18 bases separated the two germline ends. The CDR3 sequence: CASSDHGQGHYEQYF. CDR3 DNA sequence: TGTGCCAGCAGCGACCATGGGCAGGGGCACTACGAGCAGTACTTC.

This chain joins TRBV5-1 and TRBJ2-5; 8 nucleotides line up with TRBD1. Germline CDR1 reads SGHRS; CDR2 reads YFSETQ. V lost 2 bases, J lost 6 bases, and 6 bases stayed unmatched. CDR3 length: 14 amino acids. The CDR3 DNA is TGCGCCAGCAGCTTCGGACAGGGCTCCAAGACCCAGTACTTC. Protein product: CASSFGQGSKTQYF. Filled out from reference TRBV5-1 and TRBJ2-5, the complete variable domain reads KAGVTQTPRYLIKTRGQQVTLSCSPISGHRSVSWYQQTPGQGLQFLFEYFSETQRNKGNFPGRFSGRQFSNSRSEMNVSTLELGDSALYLCASSFGQGSKTQYFGPGTRLLVL.

This clone showed up just a few times. This sample also contains other DNA sequences that code for the same CDR3. The chain carries TRBV5-1 and TRBJ2-2; 11 bases match TRBD1. CDR3 length equals 15 residues. The J segment lost 6 bases and the V segment lost 4 bases, leaving 5 bases of the junction unmatched. Germline V CDR1 and CDR2: SGHRS, YFSETQ. DNA of the CDR3: TGCGCCAGCAGCCGGGGACAGGGGGGTTCCGGGGAGCTGTTTTTT. Amino acid sequence: CASSRGQGGSGELFF.

The chain couples TRBV6-1 to TRBJ1-1; no firm D call. V lost 6 bases and J 4 bases, leaving 12 bases between the germline ends. The CDR3 covers 13 residues. Germline V gene data show CDR1 as MNHNS and CDR2 as SASEGT. CDR3 nucleotides: TGTGCCAGCAGATTTGAGGGTCTCACTGAAGCTTTCTTT. Encoded protein: CASRFEGLTEAFF.

The chain uses TRBV28 and TRBJ2-1, with D unresolved. Per germline, CDR1 MDHEN and CDR2 SYDVKM. Trimming took off 2 bases at V and 4 bases at J, with 6 bases between the two ends. The CDR3 is made up of 13 amino acids. In DNA, the CDR3 is TGTGCCAGCAGTTTAAGACTTTACAATGAGCAGTTCTTC. Its protein is CASSLRLYNEQFF.

The rearrangement links TRBV9 to TRBJ2-3; D may be TRBD1 or TRBD2 (5 bases each). Germline CDR1 SGDLS, CDR2 YYNGEE. Trimming removed 0 bases from V and 1 base from J, with 9 bases in between. There are 15 residues in the CDR3. CDR3 loop: CASSVGTGRTDTQYF. In DNA form, the CDR3 reads TGTGCCAGCAGCGTAGGTACGGGACGCACAGATACGCAGTATTTT. Combining the CDR3 with reference TRBV9 and TRBJ2-3 gives the whole variable domain DSGVTQTPKHLITATGQRVTLRCSPRSGDLSVYWYQQSLDQGLQFLIQYYNGEERAKGNILERFSAQQFPDLHSELNLSSLELGDSALYFCASSVGTGRTDTQYFGPGTRLTVL.

The chain is built from TRBV10-1 and TRBJ2-2, with unresolved D. The V gene lost 3 bases and the J gene lost 8 bases, with 10 bases spanning the gap. The germline V gene has CDR1 WNHNN and CDR2 SYGVQD (reference sequence). The length of the CDR3 is 13 residues. For the CDR3, the DNA is TGCGCCAGCAGTGAACAGACGGAAGGGGAGCTGTTTTTT. Encoded protein: CASSEQTEGELFF.

The chain uses TRBV29-1 and TRBJ2-5; perhaps TRBD2 as D (6 bases). This CDR3 comprises 13 residues. The germline V and J ends were trimmed by 5 bases and 4 bases, with 14 bases remaining between them. Germline lookup yields CDR1 SQVTM and CDR2 ANQGSEA. In nucleotides, the CDR3 is TGCAGCGTTAAACGGGGGTCCCGAGAGACCCAGTACTTC. Protein product: CSVKRGSRETQYF.

This rearrangement joins TRBV30 to TRBJ2-1; no reliable D call. V was clipped by 2 bases and J by 8 bases, with 7 bases between them. Germline-derived CDR1 and CDR2 are GTSNPN and SVGIG (reference sequence). The CDR3 covers 11 residues. The CDR3 spells CAWSTLDEQFF. The CDR3 DNA sequence: TGTGCCTGGAGTACGTTGGATGAGCAGTTCTTC.

The V gene is TRBV7-8, the J gene TRBJ2-1; 10 nucleotides align to TRBD2. The CDR3 is 15 amino acids. Germline lookup yields CDR1 SGHVS and CDR2 FQNEAQ. The ends lost 2 bases at V and 9 bases at J; junction bases unmatched: 7. The CDR3 reads CASSLISGRASEQFF. For the CDR3, the DNA is TGTGCCAGCAGCTTAATAAGCGGGAGGGCCTCTGAGCAGTTCTTC.

The chain has TRBV30 and TRBJ1-5, with D unresolved. Trimming pared 3 bases from V and 0 bases from J, leaving 21 bases between. The CDR3 spans 18 residues. CDR1 is GTSNPN and CDR2 is SVGIG in the germline V gene (reference sequence). The CDR3 region has the DNA TGTGCCTGGAGCGACTCCCGGACGGAGAAAAATAGCAATCAGCCCCAGCATTTT. Translating gives CAWSDSRTEKNSNQPQHF.

The gene calls are TRBV14 and TRBJ2-1; D uncertain. From germline, CDR1 is SGHDN and CDR2 FVKESK. This CDR3 region has 11 residues. V was pared by 4 bases and J by 4 bases, with 2 bases between. The DNA for the CDR3 is TGTGCCAGCAGCCTGTACAATGAGCAGTTCTTC. As protein: CASSLYNEQFF.

This chain uses TRBV11-2 with TRBJ2-3; 7 nucleotides agree with TRBD1. J gave up 1 base and V 5 bases, and 6 bases lay outside the gene matches. The CDR3 loop spans 15 amino acids. In germline, CDR1 is SGHAT, CDR2 FQNNGV. CDR3 nucleotide sequence: TGTGCCAGCAGCGGGCCGGGACAGCGCACAGATACGCAGTATTTT. The encoded protein is CASSGPGQRTDTQYF.

This clone has only a few counts. The chain recombines TRBV5-1 with TRBJ2-7; D is ambiguous. This CDR3 is 12 amino acids long. V shed 0 bases and J shed 4 bases, with 5 bases lying between them. CDR1 and CDR2 (germline): SGHRS, YFSETQ. The CDR3 loop reads CASSLGEYEQYF. For the CDR3, the DNA is TGCGCCAGCAGCTTGGGGGAATACGAGCAGTACTTC.

This clone was seen a single time. The chain is built from TRBV5-1 and TRBJ2-7, with D maybe TRBD2 (5 bases). Per germline, CDR1 SGHRS and CDR2 YFSETQ. The germline V and J ends were trimmed by 4 bases and 3 bases, with 17 bases remaining between them. This CDR3 is built from 15 residues. CDR3 residues: CASSPSPGGGYEQYV. The CDR3 DNA reads TGCGCCAGCAGCCCAAGTCCGGGTGGAGGCTACGAGCAGTACGTC.

The rearrangement uses TRBV27 and TRBJ2-5; D call uncertain. This CDR3 has 12 residues. V lost 4 bases and J lost 1, with 4 bases in between. The germline V gene encodes CDR1 MNHEY and CDR2 SMNVEV (reference sequence). Here the CDR3 DNA reads TGTGCCAGCAGTTCCCGCCAAGAGACCCAGTACTTC. Amino acid sequence: CASSSRQETQYF.

Only one count was recorded for this clone. The chain employs TRBV29-1 and TRBJ2-2; TRBD1 aligns across 8 bases. From germline, CDR1 is SQVTM and CDR2 ANQGSEA. The CDR3 has 17 residues. V lost 7 bases, J lost 0 bases, and 13 bases stayed unmatched. The CDR3 bases are TGCAGCGCTGCGGCCGGGACAGGTACCGCGAACACCGGGGAGCTGTTTTTT. Translation: CSAAAGTGTANTGELFF.

This clone was observed once. The chain has TRBV9 and TRBJ2-2; 8 bases agree with TRBD2. V was pared by 8 bases and J by 1 base, with 10 bases of the junction left unmatched. CDR1 is SGDLS and CDR2 is YYNGEE in the germline V gene. The CDR3 is made up of 16 amino acids. Written as DNA, the CDR3 is TGTGCCAGTTCTCGTAGCGGGGAAATGAACACCGGGGAGCTGTTTTTT. This sequence encodes CASSRSGEMNTGELFF.